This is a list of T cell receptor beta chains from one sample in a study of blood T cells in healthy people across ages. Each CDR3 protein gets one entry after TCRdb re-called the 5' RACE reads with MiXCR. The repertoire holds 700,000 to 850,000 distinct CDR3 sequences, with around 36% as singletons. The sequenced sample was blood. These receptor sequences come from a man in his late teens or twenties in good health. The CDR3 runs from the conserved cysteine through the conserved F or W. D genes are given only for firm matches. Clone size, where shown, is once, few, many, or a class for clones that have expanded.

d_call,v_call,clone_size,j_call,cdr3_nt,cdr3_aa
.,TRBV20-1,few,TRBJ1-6,TGCAGTGCTAGGCCAGGGGACAATTCACCCCTCCACTTT,CSARPGDNSPLHF
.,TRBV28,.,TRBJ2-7,TGTGCCAGCAGTCCGCGGGGCGGACTCCCCGAGCAGTACTTC,CASSPRGGLPEQYF
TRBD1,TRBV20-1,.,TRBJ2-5,TGCAGTGCTCAGGACAGGGGGTACCAAGAGACCCAGTACTTC,CSAQDRGYQETQYF
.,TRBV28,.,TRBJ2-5,TGTGCCAGCAGTTTTCCCACGAGGGAAGAGACCCAGTACTTC,CASSFPTREETQYF
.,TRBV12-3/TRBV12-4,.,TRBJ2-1,TGTGCCAGCAGTTTAACAGAGACCTACAATGAGCAGTTCTTC,CASSLTETYNEQFF
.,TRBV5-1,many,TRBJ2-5,TGCGCCAGCAGCTTTCGGCCGACAGCAGCAGTCCAAGAGACCCAGTACTTC,CASSFRPTAAVQETQYF
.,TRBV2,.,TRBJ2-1,TGTGCCAGCAGTGACCCTAGAGGCGGGGGCTTTAGCAATGAGCAGTTCTTC,CASSDPRGGGFSNEQFF
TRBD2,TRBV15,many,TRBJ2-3,TGTGCCACCAGCGTCGGACTAGCGGGCACAGATACGCAGTATTTT,CATSVGLAGTDTQYF
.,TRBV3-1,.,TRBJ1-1,TGTGCCAGCAGCCTGAGCTTAGGCTCAATGAACACTGAAGCTTTCTTT,CASSLSLGSMNTEAFF
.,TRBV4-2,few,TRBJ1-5,TGTGCCAGCAGCCAAGATGGCGAGGGCGATCAGCCCCAGCATTTT,CASSQDGEGDQPQHF
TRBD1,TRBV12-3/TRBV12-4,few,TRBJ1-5,TGTGCCAGCAGTTTTGGGACAGGCAATCAGCCCCAGCATTTT,CASSFGTGNQPQHF
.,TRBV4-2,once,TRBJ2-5,TGTGCCAGCAGCCTACAGGGGAGGAATGAGCAGTACTTC,CASSLQGRNEQYF
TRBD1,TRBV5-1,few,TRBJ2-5,TGCGCCAGCAGTGGGGGACAGGGTTACAATGAGCAGTACTTC,CASSGGQGYNEQYF
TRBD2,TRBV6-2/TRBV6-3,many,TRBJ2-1,TGTGCCAGCATCCGTACTAGCGGGGTTGGTGGCAATGAGCAGTTCTTC,CASIRTSGVGGNEQFF
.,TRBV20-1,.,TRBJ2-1,TGCAGTGCTAGAGGAGCGGCTGACTACAATGAGCAGTTCTTC,CSARGAADYNEQFF
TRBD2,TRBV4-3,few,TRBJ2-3,TGCGCCAGCTCTCCCGAAGGAGTAGCGGGCTTCACAGATACGCAGTATTTT,CASSPEGVAGFTDTQYF
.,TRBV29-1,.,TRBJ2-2,TGCAGCGTCGGGTTAGGGTTAAACACCGGGGAGCTGTTTTTT,CSVGLGLNTGELFF
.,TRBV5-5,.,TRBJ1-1,TGTGCCAGCAGTTCAGAGATGCCTGAAGCTTTCTTT,CASSSEMPEAFF
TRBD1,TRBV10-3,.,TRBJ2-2,TGTGCCATCAGTCATGAGTGCGGGACAGGGGCCCCCCACTCGAACACCGGGGAGCTGTTTTTT,CAISHECGTGAPHSNTGELFF
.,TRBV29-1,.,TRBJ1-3,TGCAGCGTTGAAGAAACTGGAAACACCATATATTTT,CSVEETGNTIYF
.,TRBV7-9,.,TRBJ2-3,TGTGCCAGCAGCTTATCGCAGGGACGCACAGATACGCAGTATTTT,CASSLSQGRTDTQYF
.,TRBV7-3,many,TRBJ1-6,TGTGCCAGCAGCTTAAGGCGCGACGGTTCACCCCTCCACTTT,CASSLRRDGSPLHF